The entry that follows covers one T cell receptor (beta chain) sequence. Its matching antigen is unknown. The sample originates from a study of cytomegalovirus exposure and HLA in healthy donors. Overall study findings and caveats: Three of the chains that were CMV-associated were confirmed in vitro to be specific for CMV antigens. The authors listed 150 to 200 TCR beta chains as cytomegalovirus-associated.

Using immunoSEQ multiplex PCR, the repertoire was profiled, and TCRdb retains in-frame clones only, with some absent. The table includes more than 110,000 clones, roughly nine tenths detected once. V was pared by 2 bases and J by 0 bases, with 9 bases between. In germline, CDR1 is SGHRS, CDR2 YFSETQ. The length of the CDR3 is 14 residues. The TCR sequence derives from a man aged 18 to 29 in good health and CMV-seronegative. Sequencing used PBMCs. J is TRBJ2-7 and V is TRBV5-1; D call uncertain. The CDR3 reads CASSLQSSSYEQYF. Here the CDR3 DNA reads TGCGCCAGCAGCTTACAGTCGAGCTCCTACGAGCAGTACTTC.